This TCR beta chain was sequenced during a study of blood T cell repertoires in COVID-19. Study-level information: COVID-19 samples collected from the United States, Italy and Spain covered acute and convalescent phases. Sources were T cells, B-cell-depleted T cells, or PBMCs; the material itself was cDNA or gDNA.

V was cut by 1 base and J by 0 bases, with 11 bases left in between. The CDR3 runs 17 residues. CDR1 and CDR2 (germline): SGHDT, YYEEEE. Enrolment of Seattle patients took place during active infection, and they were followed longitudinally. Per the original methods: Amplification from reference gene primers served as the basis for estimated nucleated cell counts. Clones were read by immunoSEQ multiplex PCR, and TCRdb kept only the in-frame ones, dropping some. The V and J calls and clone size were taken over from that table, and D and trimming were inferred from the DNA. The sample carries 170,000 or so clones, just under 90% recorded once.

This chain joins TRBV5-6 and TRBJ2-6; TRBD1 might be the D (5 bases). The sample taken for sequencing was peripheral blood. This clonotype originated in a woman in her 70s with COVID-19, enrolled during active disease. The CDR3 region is CASSLLDSNSGANVLTF. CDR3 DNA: TGTGCCAGCAGCTTGCTCGACAGTAACTCTGGGGCCAACGTCCTGACTTTC.